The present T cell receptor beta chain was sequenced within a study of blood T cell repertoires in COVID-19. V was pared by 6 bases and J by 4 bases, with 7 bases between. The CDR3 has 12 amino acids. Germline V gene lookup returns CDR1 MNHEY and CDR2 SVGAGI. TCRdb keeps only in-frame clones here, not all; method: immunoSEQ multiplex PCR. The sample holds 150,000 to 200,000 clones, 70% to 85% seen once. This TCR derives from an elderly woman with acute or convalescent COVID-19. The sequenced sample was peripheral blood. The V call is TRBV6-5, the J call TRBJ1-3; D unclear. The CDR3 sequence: CASSQTGNTIYF. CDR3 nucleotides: TGTGCCAGCAGCCAAACAGGAAACACCATATATTTT.